One and the same sample provided the 19 T cell receptor beta chains below, sequenced in a study of blood T cell repertoires in COVID-19. Only in-frame clones appear in the TCRdb table, and some are missing; sequencing was by immunoSEQ multiplex PCR. The sample yields 200,000 to 250,000 clones, around 80% seen once. The sample comprised peripheral blood. The receptors were sampled from a man aged 50 to 60 with active or convalescent COVID-19.

The V and J genes are TRBV21-1 and TRBJ1-1. TRBV21-1 is shown as a pseudogene. The CDR3 sequence is 11 residues long. The CDR3 region is CASSPPRRAFF. CDR3 nucleotides: TGTGCCAGCAGCCCCCCCCGTAGAGCTTTCTTT.

The chain is built from TRBV3-1 (or the pseudogene TRBV3-2) and TRBJ2-1; 8 bases agree with TRBD1. The CDR3 runs to 14 residues. The ends lost 3 bases at V and 6 bases at J; junction bases unmatched: 4. Germline-derived CDR1 and CDR2 are LGHDT and YNNKEL (reference sequence). The CDR3 spells CASSQAGTGNEQFF. CDR3 DNA: TGTGCCAGCAGCCAGGCCGGGACAGGCAATGAGCAGTTCTTC.

The rearrangement uses TRBV14 and TRBJ2-3, with 7 positions matching TRBD1. The CDR3 is made up of 16 amino acids. J gave up 4 bases and V 0 bases, and 7 bases lay outside the gene matches. Germline CDR1 reads SGHDN; CDR2 reads FVKESK. The CDR3 nucleotides read TGTGCCAGCAGCCAAGATCGACAGGGTGGCGCAGATACGCAGTATTTT. Protein: CASSQDRQGGADTQYF.

This chain connects TRBV10-3 to TRBJ2-1; 10 bases match TRBD2. Germline loops: CDR1 ENHRY, CDR2 SYGVKD. This CDR3 is built from 16 residues. Trimming took 2 bases from V and 7 from J; bases not matched to a gene: 8. CDR3 coding DNA: TGTGCCATCAGTGAGGGGAGCGGGGGGGCGGTGAATGAGCAGTTCTTC. Its translation: CAISEGSGGAVNEQFF.

CDR3 region: CASSLVVNSYEQYV. The DNA of the CDR3 is TGTGCCAGCAGCTTGGTAGTCAATTCCTACGAGCAGTACGTC. The rearrangement links TRBV5-6 to TRBJ2-7, with D uncertain. V was clipped by 0 bases and J by 1 base, with 8 bases between them. CDR1 SGHDT and CDR2 YYEEEE come from the germline V gene. The CDR3 covers 14 residues.

J is TRBJ1-2 and V is TRBV3-1 (or the pseudogene TRBV3-2), with 9 nucleotides matching TRBD1. The V gene end was trimmed by 1 base and the J gene end by 1 base; junction bases not matched to a gene: 10. CDR1 LGHDT and CDR2 YNNKEL come from the germline V gene (reference sequence). The CDR3 loop spans 18 amino acids. The CDR3 DNA is TGTGCCAGCAGCCAAGCCCCGGGACAGGGAGCTTATAACTATGGCTACACCTTC. This gives the protein CASSQAPGQGAYNYGYTF.

The J gene is TRBJ2-5, the V gene TRBV7-2; 9 bases align to TRBD2. The CDR3 extends over 18 amino acids. J lost 4 bases, V lost 5 bases, and 17 bases had no gene match. From germline, CDR1 is SGHTA and CDR2 FQGNSA. The CDR3 DNA sequence: TGTGCCAGCAGCCAGCGGATAGCGGGGGCCCAACATCGAGAGACCCAGTACTTC. Translated: CASSQRIAGAQHRETQYF.

V is TRBV4-3 and J is TRBJ2-2, with TRBD2 matching 10 bases. After removal of 1 base from V and 4 bases from J, the junction contained 9 bases not matched to a gene. This CDR3 comprises 18 residues. Germline V gene sequence: CDR1 LGHNA, CDR2 YSLEER. The CDR3 protein is CASSQALSSGSVTGELFF. The CDR3 DNA reads TGCGCCAGCAGCCAAGCCCTATCTAGCGGGAGCGTCACCGGGGAGCTGTTTTTT.

The J gene is TRBJ1-1, the V gene TRBV18; 7 bases are a match to TRBD1. Germline loops: CDR1 KGHSH, CDR2 LQKENI. CDR3 length: 14 residues. V lost 2 bases to trimming and J lost 1 base; unmatched junction nucleotides: 1. CDR3 region: CASSPRTGNTEAFF. CDR3 nucleotide sequence: TGTGCCAGCTCACCAAGGACAGGGAACACTGAAGCTTTCTTT.

V and J are TRBV28 and TRBJ2-7; 9 positions match TRBD1. Germline lookup yields CDR1 MDHEN and CDR2 SYDVKM. This CDR3 is 14 amino acids long. With 5 bases clipped from V and 6 bases from J, the junction kept 8 bases outside the gene matches. The CDR3 is CASSVGQGNSEQYF. CDR3 sequence (DNA): TGTGCCAGCAGTGTAGGACAGGGGAACTCCGAGCAGTACTTC.

The chain combines TRBV28 with TRBJ2-1, with 11 bases identical to TRBD2. Per the germline V gene, CDR1 is MDHEN and CDR2 is SYDVKM. V gave up 5 bases and J gave up 10 bases; unmatched junction bases: 13. The CDR3 totals 16 residues. The CDR3, as DNA: TGTGCCAGCAGTCCGTCGACTAGCGGGATCTGGGGCGAGCAGTTCTTC. Amino acids: CASSPSTSGIWGEQFF.

With respect to this clone: The same CDR3 also results from other DNA sequences found in this sample. The rearrangement uses TRBV27 and TRBJ1-6; perhaps TRBD1 as D (5 bases). Looked up from germline, CDR1 is MNHEY and CDR2 is SMNVEV (reference sequence). With 3 bases removed from V and 6 bases from J, the gap between germline ends came to 6 bases. There are 13 residues in the CDR3. CDR3 amino acids: CASSFGGNSPLHF. CDR3 nucleotide sequence: TGTGCCAGCAGTTTCGGGGGTAATTCACCCCTCCACTTT.

The gene calls are TRBV19 and TRBJ1-4; 7 nucleotides align to TRBD1. The germline V gene encodes CDR1 LNHDA and CDR2 SQIVND (reference sequence). The V segment lost 3 bases and the J segment 4 bases; nucleotides outside the gene matches: 5. This CDR3 contains 15 residues. CDR3 nucleotide sequence: TGTGCCAGTAGTATCTCCGGGACAGTTAATGAAAAACTGTTTTTT. As protein: CASSISGTVNEKLFF.

The V and J genes are TRBV7-8 and TRBJ1-2, with TRBD1 matching over 9 bases. Germline-derived CDR1 and CDR2 are SGHVS and FQNEAQ. There are 16 residues in the CDR3. After removal of 5 bases from V and 4 bases from J, the junction contained 11 bases not matched to a gene. Written as DNA, the CDR3 is TGTGCCAGCAGCGCACTTTCGGGACAGGGCCCCTATGGCTACACCTTC. Residues: CASSALSGQGPYGYTF.

The CDR3: CASSEQGLAKNIQYF. In DNA, the CDR3 is TGTGCCAGCAGTGAACAGGGGTTGGCCAAAAACATTCAGTACTTC. V usage is TRBV2 and J usage is TRBJ2-4; possible D gene TRBD1, 6 bases. Trimming shortened V by 2 bases and J by 1 base, and 9 bases separated the two germline ends. The CDR3 covers 15 residues. Germline CDR1 is SNHLY and CDR2 is FYNNEI.

J is TRBJ2-5 and V is TRBV24-1; 7 positions agree with TRBD2. The CDR3 is 15 residues long. V lost 6 bases to trimming and J lost 2 bases; unmatched junction nucleotides: 8. Per germline, CDR1 KGHDR and CDR2 SFDVKD. CDR3: CATSSPGRGQETQYF. CDR3 DNA sequence: TGTGCCACCAGTTCCCCAGGGAGGGGACAAGAGACCCAGTACTTC.

This chain uses TRBV18 with TRBJ1-2; D might be TRBD1 (5 bases). V lost 2 bases and J lost 3, with 7 bases in between. Looked up from germline, CDR1 is KGHSH and CDR2 is LQKENI. CDR3 length equals 13 residues. The CDR3 loop reads CASSPGGDYGYTF. The CDR3 DNA is TGTGCCAGCTCACCAGGGGGGGACTATGGCTACACCTTC.

The chain joins TRBV2 to TRBJ1-4, with D tentatively TRBD1 (6 bases). CDR1 and CDR2 (germline): SNHLY, FYNNEI. The CDR3 sequence is 14 residues long. V lost 7 bases to trimming and J lost 8 bases, with 17 bases between them. The CDR3 region is CASKPRTEGEKLFF. DNA for the CDR3: TGTGCCAGCAAGCCCAGGACAGAAGGCGAAAAACTGTTTTTT.

CDR3 in DNA: TGTGCCAGCAGACGGACAGTAGTGGATAATTCACCCCTCCACTTT. It is translated as CASRRTVVDNSPLHF. This chain uses TRBV4-2 with TRBJ1-6; D possibly corresponds to TRBD1 (6 bases). The CDR3 covers 15 residues. The V end was cut by 6 bases, the J end by 5 bases, with 14 bases between. CDR1 is LGHNA and CDR2 is YNFKEQ in the germline V gene.